These 8 T cell receptor beta chains share one sample of origin, sequenced in a study of blood T cell repertoires in COVID-19. TCRdb keeps only in-frame clones here, not all; method: immunoSEQ multiplex PCR. This table holds about 120,000 clones, roughly 84% found once. Sequencing was carried out using peripheral blood. Receptors were obtained from a woman in her 70s who had recovered from COVID-19.

This clone was seen a single time. V is TRBV14 and J is TRBJ2-1; D is possibly TRBD2 (5 bases). The V end lost 1 base, the J end lost 10 bases, and 17 bases lay between the germline ends. This CDR3 contains 15 residues. Germline values: CDR1 SGHDN, CDR2 FVKESK. Here the CDR3 reads CASSQGGAGRWEQFF. CDR3 in DNA: TGTGCCAGCAGCCAAGGGGGAGCCGGCCGATGGGAGCAGTTCTTC.

V usage is TRBV12-3 or TRBV12-4 and J usage is TRBJ1-4; D call uncertain. CDR3 size: 12 residues. V was trimmed by 8 bases and J by 8 bases, leaving 12 bases between them. The CDR3 reads CASWAGIEKLFF. The CDR3 coding sequence is TGTGCCAGCTGGGCGGGCATAGAAAAACTGTTTTTT.

In DNA, the CDR3 is TGTGCCAGCAGCTTATCTTCAAAAACGGGGACCCAGTACTTC. Amino acid sequence: CASSLSSKTGTQYF. This rearrangement joins TRBV11-2 to TRBJ2-5; D not resolved. Per the germline V gene, CDR1 is SGHAT and CDR2 is FQNNGV. Trimming took 2 bases from V and 7 from J, leaving 14 bases between them. The CDR3 runs to 14 residues. The whole variable domain, remainder taken from reference TRBV11-2 and TRBJ2-5, is EAGVAQSPRYKIIEKRQSVAFWCNPISGHATLYWYQQILGQGPKLLIQFQNNGVVDDSQLPKDRFSAERLKGVDSTLKIQPAKLEDSAVYLCASSLSSKTGTQYFGPGTRLLVL.

The V call is TRBV5-1, the J call TRBJ2-5, with D unclear. The CDR3 runs to 12 residues. Trimming pared 1 base from V and 5 bases from J, leaving 6 bases between. Per the germline V gene, CDR1 is SGHRS and CDR2 is YFSETQ. CDR3 sequence (DNA): TGCGCCAGCAGCTTGCTCTCGGAGACCCAGTACTTC. Translation gives CASSLLSETQYF.

The chain employs TRBV5-1 and TRBJ2-7; D is possibly TRBD1 (5 bases). The CDR3 is 14 amino acids. CDR1 is SGHRS and CDR2 is YFSETQ in the germline V gene. The V gene lost 0 bases and the J gene lost 5 bases, with 12 bases spanning the gap. The CDR3 region has the DNA TGCGCCAGCAGCTTGGCTTCAGGGTTTCACGAGCAGTACTTC. Its translation: CASSLASGFHEQYF.

The count of this clone is one. The J gene is TRBJ2-7, the V gene TRBV4-1, with TRBD2 matching over 9 bases. This CDR3 contains 14 residues. The V and J ends lost 4 bases and 3 bases, in that order; junction bases with no gene match: 4. CDR1 MGHRA and CDR2 YSYEKL come from the germline V gene. CDR3: CASSPAGGNYEQYF. DNA of the CDR3: TGCGCCAGCAGCCCGGCGGGAGGGAACTACGAGCAGTACTTC.

The rearrangement joins TRBV30 to TRBJ2-1; the match to TRBD2 covers 10 bases. The CDR3 runs 13 residues. From germline, CDR1 is GTSNPN and CDR2 SVGIG (reference sequence). V dropped 1 base and J dropped 13; count of bases not matched to a gene: 7. CDR3 coding DNA: TGTGCCTGGAGTGGCCTAGCGGGAGTCGCACAGTTCTTC. It encodes CAWSGLAGVAQFF.

This chain's CDR3 is CAWSERTDTQYF. The CDR3 DNA reads as TGTGCCTGGAGTGAGCGCACAGATACGCAGTATTTT. V usage is TRBV30 and J usage is TRBJ2-3; the D is unclear. The CDR3 is 12 amino acids. The V end lost 1 base, the J end lost 1 base, and 3 bases lay between the germline ends. Germline V gene sequence: CDR1 GTSNPN, CDR2 SVGIG (reference sequence).